The clone carrying this T cell receptor beta chain was counted between two and nine times. Sequencing used immunoSEQ multiplex PCR; TCRdb keeps in-frame clones, though not all of them. The sample shows 62,000 or so clones, 70% to 90% of them seen only once. The data were taken from a study of siplizumab effects on memory and regulatory T cells. This CDR3 is 21 amino acids long. With V trimmed by 2 bases and J by 0 bases, 19 bases remained unmatched. The germline V gene encodes CDR1 MGHRA and CDR2 YSYEKL. The source of this sequence is a human donor in good health. The chain employs TRBV4-1 and TRBJ1-5; TRBD1 agrees at 7 bases. Material for sequencing was memory CD4+ T cells sorted from blood. The CDR3: CASSQPPPGSLTGYSNQPQHF. CDR3 sequence (DNA): TGCGCCAGCAGCCAACCTCCCCCGGGATCACTGACAGGGTATAGCAATCAGCCCCAGCATTTT.